There are a few counts of the clone carrying this T cell receptor (beta chain). This PCR relied on a set of 60 Vbeta primers and 13 Jbeta primers. Some clones are missing from TCRdb's copy, which holds only in-frame ones; the method was immunoSEQ multiplex PCR. This sample yields roughly 120,000 clones, of which 74% are seen a single time; 4% to 4.5% belongs to the top ten. Germline loops: CDR1 SEHNR, CDR2 FQNEAQ (reference sequence). Trimming shortened V by 4 bases and J by 1 base, and 7 bases separated the two germline ends. The CDR3 has 14 residues. The entry originates in a study of cytomegalovirus exposure and HLA in healthy donors.

The origin of this receptor is a woman aged 45 to 65 in good health and CMV-seropositive. Sequencing used PBMCs. The chain recombines TRBV7-9 with TRBJ2-2; D remains ambiguous. The CDR3 sequence is CASSYHRNTGELFF. The CDR3 DNA reads TGTGCCAGCAGCTACCACAGGAACACCGGGGAGCTGTTTTTT.